Below, 15 T cell receptor beta chains from the same sample are listed, as sequenced in a study of regulatory T cells in long-lasting Graves disease. Noted time point: newly diagnosed GD, antithyroid drugs for less than 3 months. From PBMCs, RNA was extracted and then used to make the TCR library. Arm-PCR with iRepertoire HTBI primers amplified the CDR3 regions for these TCR beta libraries. One entry per CDR3 protein, called by TCRdb with MiXCR from the multiplex PCR reads. The sample has 680,000 or so distinct CDR3 sequences; under 20% are singletons. The sample also formed part of further work on T cells in Graves' hyperthyroidism and ophthalmopathy.

The input for sequencing was peripheral blood mononuclear cells (PBMCs), taken at new diagnosis, from a patient treated with antithyroid drugs. Receptor source: a woman aged 25 to 39 with Graves disease.

This clonotype showed up just a few times. This chain connects TRBV12-3 or TRBV12-4 to TRBJ1-5; D gene ambiguous. The length of the CDR3 is 13 residues. Trimming took off 3 bases at V and 7 bases at J, with 10 bases between the two ends. CDR3 nucleotides: TGTGCCAGCAGTTTCTCCGCTGGCCAGCCCCAGCATTTT. This gives the protein CASSFSAGQPQHF.

This clonotype was counted many times. J is TRBJ1-4 and V is TRBV28; D is perhaps TRBD1 (5 bases). V was pared by 2 bases and J by 8 bases, with 15 bases between. The CDR3 has 15 residues. The germline gives CDR1 MDHEN, CDR2 SYDVKM. The CDR3 DNA is TGTGCCAGCAGTTTAGGGGGAACAGCTCCGGAAAAACTGTTTTTT. Translating gives CASSLGGTAPEKLFF.

This clonotype was picked up many times. V gene TRBV18 combines with J gene TRBJ1-1, with D hard to call. CDR1 and CDR2 from the germline V gene are KGHSH and LQKENI. The germline V and J ends were trimmed by 1 base and 2 bases, with 11 bases remaining between them. The CDR3 spans 15 residues. The CDR3: CASSPRSQRNTEAFF. The CDR3 bases are TGTGCCAGCTCACCACGATCACAAAGAAACACTGAAGCTTTCTTT.

At least ten counts were recorded for this clonotype. This sequence joins TRBV3-1 and TRBJ1-2, with D tentatively TRBD1 (6 bases). CDR1 and CDR2 (germline): LGHDT, YNNKEL (reference sequence). The CDR3 length is 13 residues. V was clipped by 4 bases and J by 5 bases, with 11 bases between them. CDR3 coding DNA: TGTGCCAGCAGCCGCGACAGGAGGTATGGCTACACCTTC. As protein: CASSRDRRYGYTF.

This clonotype was found many times. The chain links TRBV11-2 to TRBJ1-5, with D perhaps matching TRBD1 (5 bases). CDR1 and CDR2 (germline): SGHAT, FQNNGV. There are 17 residues in the CDR3. Trimming took off 5 bases at V and 2 bases at J, with 19 bases between the two ends. The CDR3 DNA follows: TGTGCCAGCAGCCCAGGTTTTGGGGGAAGAGGCAATCAGCCCCAGCATTTT. Translating gives CASSPGFGGRGNQPQHF.

In its sample, this clonotype was seen a few times. This sequence joins TRBV6-2 or TRBV6-3 and TRBJ1-2; 7 bases are a match to TRBD1. Germline trimming cut 4 bases from V and 10 bases from J; bases unmatched to any gene: 6. The CDR3 spans 12 residues. Per the germline V gene, CDR1 is MNHEY and CDR2 is SVGEGT. CDR3 in amino acids: CASSSGQYIYTF. In DNA form, the CDR3 reads TGTGCCAGCAGTTCGGGACAGTACATCTACACCTTC.

This clonotype was counted ten times or more. This rearrangement joins TRBV7-8 to TRBJ2-5, with 9 bases that match TRBD1. V lost 5 bases and J lost 4; bases outside the gene matches: 8. This CDR3 is built from 15 residues. From germline, CDR1 is SGHVS and CDR2 FQNEAQ. The CDR3 DNA reads TGTGCCAGCAGCCCCGGGGACAGGGATCGAGAGACCCAGTACTTC. Its protein is CASSPGDRDRETQYF. Looking up the rest from reference TRBV7-8 and TRBJ2-5 gives the full variable domain: GAGVSQSPRYKVAKRGQDVALRCDPISGHVSLFWYQQALGQGPEFLTYFQNEAQLDKSGLPSDRFFAERPEGSVSTLKIQRTQQEDSAVYLCASSPGDRDRETQYFGPGTRLLVL.

V usage is TRBV11-2 and J usage is TRBJ2-6; perhaps D is TRBD1 or TRBD2 (7 bases each). Trimming left V 5 bases short and J 3 bases short, with 23 bases between. The CDR3 length is 19 residues. The germline V gene has CDR1 SGHAT and CDR2 FQNNGV. The CDR3 DNA follows: TGTGCCAGCAGCACGCGGGACAGCGGGAACTTAGGTGGGGCCAACGTCCTGACTTTC. Translated, it gives CASSTRDSGNLGGANVLTF.

This clonotype came up many times. The chain employs TRBV3-1 and TRBJ2-7; the D is unclear. V shed 3 bases and J shed 2 bases, with 8 bases lying between them. In germline, CDR1 is LGHDT, CDR2 YNNKEL (reference sequence). This CDR3 has 13 amino acids. CDR3 bases: TGTGCCAGCAGCCAGGTACGGACCTACGAGCAGTACTTC. The encoded protein is CASSQVRTYEQYF.

This clonotype has a count of ten or more. The gene calls are TRBV5-1 and TRBJ1-1; 8 bases line up with TRBD1. Germline V lookup: CDR1 SGHRS, CDR2 YFSETQ. V was clipped by 4 bases and J by 4 bases; unmatched bases: 6. The CDR3 is made up of 14 amino acids. CDR3 protein: CASSNGQGSTEAFF. The CDR3 nucleotides are TGCGCCAGCAGCAACGGACAGGGCTCCACTGAAGCTTTCTTT.

Turning to this clonotype: The junction shows a germline mismatch at one end, possibly a read error. The chain employs TRBV6-2 or TRBV6-3 and TRBJ2-1; 9 nucleotides agree with TRBD1. CDR3 size: 15 residues. Per germline, CDR1 MNHEY and CDR2 SVGEGT. The CDR3 DNA follows: TGTGCCAGCAGTGACTCGGTGACAGGGGGCAATGAGCAGTTCTTC. Encoded protein: CASSDSVTGGNEQFF.

This chain links TRBV7-9 with TRBJ1-4, with 7 bases fitting TRBD1. Germline V gives CDR1 SEHNR, CDR2 FQNEAQ (reference sequence). Unmatched junction bases numbered 6, after V lost 6 bases and J lost 5 bases. The CDR3 extends over 14 amino acids. CDR3 amino acids: CASSEPGQNEKLFF. The CDR3 DNA reads TGTGCCAGCAGTGAACCGGGACAGAATGAAAAACTGTTTTTT.

This clonotype was observed a few times. The rearrangement joins TRBV10-3 to TRBJ1-4; 8 bases align to TRBD1. The CDR3 runs 16 residues. CDR1 ENHRY and CDR2 SYGVKD come from the germline V gene. V was pared by 2 bases and J by 8 bases, with 10 bases of the junction left unmatched. CDR3 loop: CAISEGPGTGGEKLFF. As DNA, the CDR3 is TGTGCCATCAGTGAGGGGCCCGGGACAGGCGGGGAAAAACTGTTTTTT.

This clonotype was seen a handful of times. This chain connects TRBV3-1 to TRBJ1-4, with D perhaps TRBD1 (6 bases). The CDR3 contains 15 residues. From germline, CDR1 is LGHDT and CDR2 YNNKEL (reference sequence). Trimming took off 1 base at V and 7 bases at J, with 13 bases between the two ends. This CDR3 is CASSQGGQRSEKLFF. CDR3 in DNA: TGTGCCAGCAGCCAAGGTGGACAGAGGAGTGAAAAACTGTTTTTT.

The V and J genes are TRBV2 and TRBJ2-1, with a weak D call TRBD2 (6 bases). This CDR3 spans 14 amino acids. CDR1 SNHLY and CDR2 FYNNEI come from the germline V gene. CDR3 in DNA: TGTGCGAGCGCGTTAACCGGGAGCCACAATGAGCAGTTCTTC. Translation: CASALTGSHNEQFF. Full variable domain (rest looked up from reference TRBV2 and TRBJ2-1): EPEVTQTPSHQVTQMGQEVILRCVPISNHLYFYWYRQILGQKVEFLVSFYNNEISEKSEIFDDQFSVERPDGSNFTLKIRSTKLEDSAMYFCASALTGSHNEQFFGPGTRLTVL.